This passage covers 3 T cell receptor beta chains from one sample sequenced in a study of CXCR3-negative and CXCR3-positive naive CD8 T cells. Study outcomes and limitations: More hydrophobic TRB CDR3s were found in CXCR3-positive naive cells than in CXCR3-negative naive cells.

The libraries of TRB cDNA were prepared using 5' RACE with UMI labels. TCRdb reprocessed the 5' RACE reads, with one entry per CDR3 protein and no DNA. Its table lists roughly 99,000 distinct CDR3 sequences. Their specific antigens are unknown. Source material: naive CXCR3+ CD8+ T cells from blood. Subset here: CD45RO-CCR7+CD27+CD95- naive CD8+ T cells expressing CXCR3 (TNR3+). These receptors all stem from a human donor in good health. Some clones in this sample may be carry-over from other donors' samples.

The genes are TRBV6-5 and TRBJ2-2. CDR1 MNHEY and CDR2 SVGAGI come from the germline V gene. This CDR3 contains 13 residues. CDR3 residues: CASSYRDSGELFF.

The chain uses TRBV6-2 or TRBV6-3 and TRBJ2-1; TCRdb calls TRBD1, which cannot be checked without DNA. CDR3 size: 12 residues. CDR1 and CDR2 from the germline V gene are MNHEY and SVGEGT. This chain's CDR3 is CASSYSKTGREF.

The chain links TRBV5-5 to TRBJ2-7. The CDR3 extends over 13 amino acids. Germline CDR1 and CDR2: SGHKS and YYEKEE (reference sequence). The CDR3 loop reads CASSFGAAYEQYF.